This passage covers 27 T cell receptor beta chains from one sample sequenced in a study of T cell repertoires in cytomegalovirus infection. TCRdb itself ran the reads through MiXCR, one entry per CDR3 protein. The repertoire has roughly 500,000 distinct CDR3 sequences, approximately 15% of them found once; the top ten carry 24%. Sequencing used CD8+ T cells from PBMCs. These receptors came from a human donor in good health (CMV status not recorded). Some clones in this sample may be carry-over from other donors' samples.

This clonotype appeared many times. The chain has TRBV28 and TRBJ1-2; 7 nucleotides match TRBD1. The CDR3 is 15 residues long. CDR1 and CDR2 from the germline V gene are MDHEN and SYDVKM. V lost 7 bases, J lost 6 bases, and 14 bases stayed unmatched. The CDR3 sequence: CASKLWGQREDGYTF. In DNA, the CDR3 is TGTGCCAGCAAGTTGTGGGGACAGCGAGAGGATGGCTACACCTTC.

The gene calls are TRBV27 and TRBJ2-7, with 7 bases lining up with TRBD1. Per germline, CDR1 MNHEY and CDR2 SMNVEV (reference sequence). The V segment lost 4 bases and the J segment 0 bases; nucleotides outside the gene matches: 9. The CDR3 is made up of 16 amino acids. Here the CDR3 DNA reads TGTGCCAGCAGTTACATAGGGACAGAAAGCTCCTACGAGCAGTACTTC. Translation: CASSYIGTESSYEQYF.

The rearrangement uses TRBV6-8 and TRBJ2-1, with TRBD2 matching over 9 bases. Unmatched junction bases numbered 2, after V lost 3 bases and J lost 2 bases. This CDR3 is built from 15 residues. CDR1 is MNHGY, CDR2 SAAAGT, per germline. The CDR3 region has the DNA TGTGCCAGCAGTTATAGCGGGAGTCCCTACAATGAGCAGTTCTTC. As protein: CASSYSGSPYNEQFF.

In its sample, this clonotype was seen many times. The chain recombines TRBV27 with TRBJ2-1; 7 bases align to TRBD2. The length of the CDR3 is 16 residues. Germline V CDR1 and CDR2: MNHEY, SMNVEV (reference sequence). Trimming at V came to 4 bases and at J to 2 bases, leaving 8 bases not matched to a gene. CDR3 DNA: TGTGCCAGCAGTTCCCCGACTAGCTGGGCCTACAATGAGCAGTTCTTC. This translates into CASSSPTSWAYNEQFF.

The table lists this clonotype with many counts. The chain joins TRBV6-5 to TRBJ1-6; D unclear. Trimming pared 0 bases from V and 4 bases from J, leaving 16 bases between. The germline gives CDR1 MNHEY, CDR2 SVGAGI. The CDR3 has 18 amino acids. The CDR3 sequence is CASSYSNPGSLYNSPLHF. The CDR3 bases are TGTGCCAGCAGTTACTCGAATCCGGGGTCCCTATATAATTCACCCCTCCACTTT.

The genes are TRBV13 and TRBJ2-1; TRBD1 aligns across 9 bases. Germline trimming cut 4 bases from V and 6 bases from J; bases unmatched to any gene: 1. Germline CDR1 and CDR2: PRHDT and FYEKMQ (reference sequence). The CDR3 consists of 13 residues. CDR3 DNA sequence: TGTGCCAGCAGCTGGGACAGGGTCAATGAGCAGTTCTTC. Translated: CASSWDRVNEQFF.

V and J are TRBV19 and TRBJ1-1, with D hard to call. The CDR3 length is 17 residues. V lost 0 bases and J lost 1, with 15 bases in between. CDR1 and CDR2 from the germline V gene are LNHDA and SQIVND (reference sequence). The DNA for the CDR3 is TGTGCCAGTAGTATAGATCCACTTAGGGAAGAGAACACTGAAGCTTTCTTT. Amino acids: CASSIDPLREENTEAFF.

The chain links TRBV14 to TRBJ1-1, with 7 bases matching TRBD1. Germline CDR1 reads SGHDN; CDR2 reads FVKESK. The length of the CDR3 is 18 residues. V lost 0 bases, J lost 1 base, and 11 bases stayed unmatched. CDR3 loop: CASSQDPVTTGTNTEAFF. In DNA form, the CDR3 reads TGTGCCAGCAGCCAAGATCCCGTCACGACAGGGACGAACACTGAAGCTTTCTTT.

The chain carries TRBV5-6 and TRBJ2-5, with TRBD1 matching 9 bases. The V segment lost 4 bases and the J segment 3 bases; nucleotides outside the gene matches: 7. This CDR3 has 15 amino acids. Germline V gene sequence: CDR1 SGHDT, CDR2 YYEEEE. CDR3 loop: CASSLPGQGEETQYF. For the CDR3, the DNA is TGTGCCAGCAGCCTTCCGGGACAGGGAGAAGAGACCCAGTACTTC.

This clonotype was observed at least ten times. The chain combines TRBV7-6 with TRBJ1-1; tentative D call: TRBD1 (5 bases). Between the trimmed V and J ends, which lost 1 base and 11 bases, there was a span of 8 bases. The CDR3 is made up of 11 amino acids. In germline, CDR1 is SGHVS, CDR2 FNYEAQ. In DNA form, the CDR3 reads TGTGCCAGCAGCTTAGGGGGGTCGGCTTTCTTT. It encodes CASSLGGSAFF.

This clonotype has only a few counts. Here the CDR3 DNA reads TGTGCCACCAGCAGAGAACAAGCGGGAGTCAGTAATGAGCAGTTCTTC. Translated: CATSREQAGVSNEQFF. The J gene is TRBJ2-1, the V gene TRBV15, with 8 bases that match TRBD2. This CDR3 has 16 amino acids. With 0 bases clipped from V and 7 bases from J, the junction kept 8 bases outside the gene matches. CDR1 LNHNV and CDR2 YYDKDF come from the germline V gene (reference sequence).

This clonotype was observed many times. The chain has TRBV5-5 and TRBJ2-5, with D tentatively TRBD1 (5 bases). Per germline, CDR1 SGHKS and CDR2 YYEKEE (reference sequence). V lost 5 bases to trimming and J lost 6 bases, with 23 bases between them. CDR3 length: 16 amino acids. The CDR3 coding sequence is TGTGCCAGCAGTTACCTGGGGCGAACGGGTAAAAAGACCCAGTACTTC. This encodes CASSYLGRTGKKTQYF.

Many counts were recorded for this clonotype. The V call is TRBV7-8, the J call TRBJ2-3; D remains ambiguous. The germline V gene has CDR1 SGHVS and CDR2 FQNEAQ. Between the trimmed V and J ends, which lost 2 bases and 0 bases, there was a span of 12 bases. The CDR3 is made up of 16 amino acids. The CDR3: CASSLSIVSSTDTQYF. The DNA for the CDR3 is TGTGCCAGCAGCTTATCTATAGTATCTAGCACAGATACGCAGTATTTT.

This clonotype occurred many times. The V gene is TRBV7-3, the J gene TRBJ2-1; 8 bases align to TRBD2. This CDR3 comprises 14 residues. Germline CDR1 SGHTA, CDR2 FQGTGA. Trimming at V came to 5 bases and at J to 7 bases, leaving 7 bases not matched to a gene. DNA of the CDR3: TGTGCCAGCAGCGGAGGGACTAGTGGGAATGAGCAGTTCTTC. Translation gives CASSGGTSGNEQFF.

Points on this clonotype: At one end the junction does not follow the germline gene, possibly because of a read error. J is TRBJ1-2 and V is TRBV7-6; the match to TRBD1 covers 7 bases. The germline gives CDR1 SGHVS, CDR2 FNYEAQ. The length of the CDR3 is 15 residues. The CDR3 DNA reads as TGTGCTAGCAGGGGAGGACAGGTTGCCTACTATGGCTACACCTTC. This codes for CASRGGQVAYYGYTF.

V and J are TRBV27 and TRBJ2-1; D remains ambiguous. V shed 10 bases and J shed 1 base, with 11 bases lying between them. This CDR3 has 13 residues. In germline, CDR1 is MNHEY, CDR2 SMNVEV (reference sequence). The DNA for the CDR3 is TGTGCCATCAAAGGCGGATCCTACAATGAGCAGTTCTTC. This sequence encodes CAIKGGSYNEQFF.

The sample holds many counts of this clonotype. V is TRBV12-3 or TRBV12-4 and J is TRBJ2-7; D might be TRBD1 (6 bases). Trimming removed 5 bases from V and 3 bases from J, with 11 bases in between. This CDR3 spans 13 amino acids. CDR3 nucleotide sequence: TGTGCCAGCAGTCTCAGGGGCTACTACGAGCAGTACTTC. It translates to CASSLRGYYEQYF.

This clonotype has ten or more counts. In DNA, the CDR3 is TGCGCCAGCAGCCAAGGGGAGGCCCTTAGCTACGAGCAGTACTTC. Protein sequence: CASSQGEALSYEQYF. V usage is TRBV4-1 and J usage is TRBJ2-7; D may be TRBD2 (6 bases). The V end was cut by 1 base, the J end by 3 bases, with 13 bases between. Germline V gives CDR1 MGHRA, CDR2 YSYEKL. The CDR3 totals 15 residues.

This clonotype was recorded many times. The chain couples TRBV7-3 to TRBJ2-1; D possibly corresponds to TRBD1 (5 bases). The CDR3 loop spans 15 amino acids. Trimming stripped 5 bases from V and 5 bases from J, with 16 bases between. Germline CDR1 and CDR2: SGHTA and FQGTGA. The DNA of the CDR3 is TGTGCCAGCAGCCTCCAGGGCGTCCTAGACAATGAGCAGTTCTTC. Protein sequence: CASSLQGVLDNEQFF. Complete variable domain (other parts from reference TRBV7-3 and TRBJ2-1): GAGVSQTPSNKVTEKGKYVELRCDPISGHTALYWYRQSLGQGPEFLIYFQGTGAADDSGLPNDRFFAVRPEGSVSTLKIQRTERGDSAVYLCASSLQGVLDNEQFFGPGTRLTVL.

A word on this clonotype: This may come from a read error, since a much larger clone is one base off. The J gene is TRBJ2-1, the V gene TRBV6-2 or TRBV6-3; tentatively, D is TRBD1 (5 bases). The length of the CDR3 is 15 residues. Looked up from germline, CDR1 is MNHEY and CDR2 is SVGEGT. V lost 8 bases and J lost 5, with 19 bases in between. The CDR3 nucleotides read TGTGCCAGCGACCGTAGGGGCGGAGCGAACAATGAGCAGTTCTTC. Protein product: CASDRRGGANNEQFF.

This clonotype was found many times. This chain uses TRBV7-9 with TRBJ2-5, with D maybe TRBD1 (5 bases). V gave up 2 bases and J gave up 1 base, with 8 bases separating them. Germline V gene lookup returns CDR1 SEHNR and CDR2 FQNEAQ (reference sequence). CDR3 length equals 14 residues. CDR3 in amino acids: CASSLPDSQETQYF. The CDR3 region has the DNA TGTGCCAGCAGCTTACCAGACAGCCAAGAGACCCAGTACTTC.

On this clonotype itself: A much larger clone lies one base from this, so it may be a read error. J is TRBJ1-2 and V is TRBV12-5, with 8 bases that match TRBD1. The germline V gene has CDR1 LGHNT and CDR2 FRNRAP. V dropped 7 bases and J dropped 6; count of bases not matched to a gene: 7. CDR3 length: 13 residues. The CDR3 loop reads CASDQDRDHGYTF. CDR3 in DNA: TGTGCTAGTGACCAGGACAGGGACCATGGCTACACCTTC.

This clonotype was picked up many times. The rearrangement links TRBV28 to TRBJ2-3, with 7 bases lining up with TRBD2. The CDR3 is 19 residues long. The J segment lost 4 bases and the V segment lost 4 bases, leaving 20 bases of the junction unmatched. The germline gives CDR1 MDHEN, CDR2 SYDVKM. CDR3 sequence: CASSSLAVPSVREADTQYF. DNA of the CDR3: TGTGCCAGCAGTTCCTTAGCGGTCCCCAGCGTTCGGGAGGCAGATACGCAGTATTTT.

This clonotype was observed at least ten times. This rearrangement joins TRBV28 to TRBJ2-7; 9 bases map to TRBD2. Germline CDR1 MDHEN, CDR2 SYDVKM. With V trimmed by 5 bases and J by 0 bases, 11 bases remained unmatched. The CDR3 has 17 residues. The CDR3, as DNA: TGTGCCAGCAGTCCCTACTTTAGCGGGGGCCTCTCCTACGAGCAGTACTTC. Protein: CASSPYFSGGLSYEQYF.

This clonotype showed up many times. The genes are TRBV7-6 and TRBJ2-7, with D perhaps matching TRBD2 (7 bases). Trimming shortened V by 3 bases and J by 5 bases, and 17 bases separated the two germline ends. Germline CDR1 SGHVS, CDR2 FNYEAQ. This CDR3 has 15 residues. In DNA form, the CDR3 reads TGTGCCAGCAGCTTCGCGGGGGCTGCGGGGAACGAGCAGTACTTC. Its translation: CASSFAGAAGNEQYF.

This clonotype came up many times. V and J are TRBV14 and TRBJ2-4; D perhaps matches TRBD2 (6 bases). The V end lost 1 base, the J end lost 1 base, and 14 bases lay between the germline ends. The germline V gene has CDR1 SGHDN and CDR2 FVKESK. The CDR3 sequence is 17 residues long. The CDR3 protein is CASSQGAPGLAKNIQYF. CDR3 DNA: TGTGCCAGCAGCCAAGGGGCCCCGGGACTTGCCAAAAACATTCAGTACTTC.

This clonotype has only one observation. A read error may account for a junction end that differs from germline. The genes are TRBV12-5 and TRBJ2-1; D is unclear. Germline CDR1 and CDR2: LGHNT and FRNRAP. This CDR3 is built from 12 residues. The CDR3 reads CASGFRYNEQFF. The CDR3 DNA is TGTGCTAGTGGTTTTAGGTACAATGAACAGTTCTTC.